This T cell receptor beta chain was profiled in a study of blood T cells in healthy people across ages. Regarding the study as a whole: Fewer expanded clones and more diversity marked long-lived versus aged donors.

Comment on this clonotype: Its antigen is undetermined.

All donors came from Russia, were Caucasian and healthy, and spanned ages 6 to 90. Each sample used at least 6 million PBMCs. The ends were cut back, 2 bases at V and 5 bases at J, with 6 bases in the middle. Germline V gene sequence: CDR1 DFQATT, CDR2 SNEGSKA (reference sequence). The CDR3 loop spans 12 amino acids. A second 7 to 11 cycle PCR used barcoded and J-beta primers. TCRdb used MiXCR to reprocess the 5' RACE reads, holding one entry per CDR3 protein. The sample contains hundreds of thousands of distinct CDR3 sequences, more than 20% of which appear only once. The TCR comes from a man aged 65 to 79 in good health. The chain couples TRBV20-1 to TRBJ1-4; D remains unclear. The sample consisted of blood. The DNA of the CDR3 is TGCAGTGCTAGATGGCAGAATGAAAAACTGTTTTTT. It encodes CSARWQNEKLFF.